The entry below gives a single T cell receptor (beta chain) sequence along with its context. The target antigen is unknown. The stimulus was an HIV-1 Gag 15-mer peptide pool, about 1 ug/peptide/mL. Responding CD4+ T cells were sorted by upregulation of both CD40 ligand and CD69. Sequencing used immunoSEQ version 4 in survey mode. Here immunoSEQ multiplex PCR was the method, and the copy in TCRdb shows in-frame clones only, minus some. The sample has some 23,000 clones; over 65% are singletons. V lost 3 bases, J lost 0 bases, and 11 bases lay in between. The CDR3 is made up of 15 amino acids. The germline V gene encodes CDR1 LNHDA and CDR2 SQIVND (reference sequence). The sample belongs to a study of persistence of HIV-infected CD4 T cells.

The specimen was CD4+ T cells sorted from PBMCs after roughly 17-hour stimulation, collected from a patient who received antiretroviral therapy. The rearrangement joins TRBV19 to TRBJ1-2; D remains ambiguous. This TCR was recovered from an adult man with HIV who was CMV-seropositive. The CDR3 bases are TGTGCCAGTAGTATGGAGCAGATCTCTAACTATGGCTACACCTTC. The encoded protein is CASSMEQISNYGYTF.